This T cell receptor (beta chain) was found in a study of T cells after yellow fever vaccination. Study-level information: SMART-Seq v4 Ultra Low Input prepared libraries from low-cell fractions.

The CDR3 is 12 residues long. In germline, CDR1 is DFQATT, CDR2 SNEGSKA (reference sequence). The ends lost 6 bases at V and 6 bases at J; junction bases unmatched: 3. Findings of the study overall: The CD4 compartment and the CD8 compartment contained a small share of clonotypes in common.

By 5'RACE template switching, TCR cDNA was produced, with a universal primer site and UMIs added in the process. TCRdb passed the 5' RACE reads through MiXCR, listing each CDR3 protein once. The sample yields under 80,000 distinct CDR3 sequences, roughly 7.4% seen once. In this sample, this clonotype turned up many times. Its cognate antigen is unknown. V gene TRBV20-1 combines with J gene TRBJ2-3, with TRBD2 matching over 10 bases. The specimen comprised CD8+ T cells sorted from PBMCs, sampled 15 days after the yellow fever booster vaccination. The sequence came from a man aged 30 to 45 who received the YFV17D yellow fever vaccine. This CDR3 reads CSARTSGDTQYF. CDR3 coding DNA: TGCAGTGCGAGGACTAGCGGTGATACGCAGTATTTT.